Listed here are 16 T cell receptor beta chains from one sample, sequenced in a study of blood T cell repertoires in COVID-19. The protocol was immunoSEQ multiplex PCR, while the TCRdb copy is restricted to in-frame clones and leaves out a portion. The repertoire has 17,000 or so clones, about 87% of them found once; the top ten carry more than 3%. Sequencing was done on a sample of peripheral blood. The source of these receptors is a human donor in a cohort sampled during active COVID-19.

The chain has TRBV10-3 and TRBJ1-2; D uncertain. The CDR3 covers 15 residues. V lost 6 bases and J lost 0, with 14 bases in between. CDR1 and CDR2 (germline): ENHRY, SYGVKD. CDR3 in DNA: TGTGCCATCAGCGACCCAGGAAGAGCTAACTATGGCTACACCTTC. It encodes CAISDPGRANYGYTF.

V usage is TRBV7-9 and J usage is TRBJ2-7; TRBD1 agrees at 7 bases. CDR1 SEHNR and CDR2 FQNEAQ come from the germline V gene (reference sequence). V gave up 2 bases and J gave up 7 bases; unmatched junction bases: 17. The CDR3 is 17 residues long. CDR3 residues: CASSLSPRMTGRGEQYF. The CDR3 nucleotides read TGTGCCAGCAGCTTATCGCCCCGAATGACAGGGCGAGGAGAGCAGTACTTC.

The chain links TRBV6-6 to TRBJ2-1; the match to TRBD2 covers 8 bases. Germline loops: CDR1 MNHNY, CDR2 SVGAGI (reference sequence). The CDR3 contains 14 residues. The ends lost 6 bases at V and 5 bases at J; junction bases unmatched: 6. The CDR3 region has the DNA TGTGCCAGCAGGGGCACACTAGCGGACAATGAGCAGTTCTTC. It encodes CASRGTLADNEQFF.

The chain links TRBV28 to TRBJ2-7; possible D gene TRBD1, 6 bases. The CDR3 extends over 14 amino acids. Trimming took off 7 bases at V and 5 bases at J, with 18 bases between the two ends. The germline V gene encodes CDR1 MDHEN and CDR2 SYDVKM. CDR3 in DNA: TGTGCCAGCACTCTCAATGGGGGCTGGAACGAGCAGTACTTC. This translates into CASTLNGGWNEQYF.

This clone was observed a handful of times. V usage is TRBV6-5 and J usage is TRBJ1-2; D call uncertain. Germline lookup yields CDR1 MNHEY and CDR2 SVGAGI. Trimming removed 6 bases from V and 6 bases from J, with 14 bases in between. CDR3 length: 13 amino acids. CDR3 amino acids: CASSQRDRDGYTF. CDR3 bases: TGTGCCAGCAGCCAACGGGATCGAGATGGCTACACCTTC.

This sequence joins TRBV21-1 and TRBJ2-1; TRBD1 is the table's D call and was not checked against the DNA. TRBV21-1 counts as a pseudogene. There are 14 residues in the CDR3. The CDR3 DNA sequence: TGTGCCAGCAGCAAAGTAGGGGAATACAATGAGCAGTTCTTC. Translated, it gives CASSKVGEYNEQFF.

This chain links TRBV15 with TRBJ2-5; D possibly corresponds to TRBD2 (5 bases). Trimming took off 4 bases at V and 2 bases at J, with 17 bases between the two ends. The germline V gene has CDR1 LNHNV and CDR2 YYDKDF (reference sequence). The CDR3 has 16 amino acids. The CDR3 nucleotides read TGTGCCACCAGCAAAGCACCGCGGGCAGCGCAAGAGACCCAGTACTTC. Translated, it gives CATSKAPRAAQETQYF.

This clone was found once. The chain employs TRBV19 and TRBJ1-1; D is unresolved. This CDR3 region has 12 residues. Germline V gene sequence: CDR1 LNHDA, CDR2 SQIVND (reference sequence). V lost 3 bases, J lost 8 bases, and 10 bases lay in between. The CDR3 region is CASSIGLSEAFF. The CDR3 bases are TGTGCCAGTAGTATCGGACTTTCCGAAGCTTTCTTT.

V usage is TRBV7-6 and J usage is TRBJ2-7; 12 nucleotides agree with TRBD2. The germline gives CDR1 SGHVS, CDR2 FNYEAQ. J was trimmed by 4 bases and V by 1 base; bases with no gene match: 2. This CDR3 spans 15 amino acids. CDR3 in amino acids: CASSLETSGRYEQYF. The CDR3 DNA follows: TGTGCCAGCAGCTTAGAGACTAGCGGGAGATACGAGCAGTACTTC.

V is TRBV18 and J is TRBJ1-6; 9 nucleotides line up with TRBD1. The CDR3 has 14 residues. The V segment lost 4 bases and the J segment 8 bases; nucleotides outside the gene matches: 3. CDR1 is KGHSH and CDR2 is LQKENI in the germline V gene. CDR3 nucleotides: TGTGCCAGCTCACGTGGACAGGGGTATTCACCCCTCCACTTT. This sequence encodes CASSRGQGYSPLHF.

V gene TRBV5-4 combines with J gene TRBJ1-1; D might be TRBD1 (5 bases). V lost 4 bases and J lost 4, with 17 bases in between. The length of the CDR3 is 15 residues. The germline CDR1 and CDR2 sequences are SGHNT and YYREEE (reference sequence). The CDR3 reads CASSPTRAGGTEAFF. In DNA, the CDR3 is TGTGCCAGCAGCCCGACCCGGGCGGGGGGCACTGAAGCTTTCTTT.

The CDR3 loop reads CASSPGTAMNTEAFF. CDR3 nucleotides: TGTGCCAGCTCACCGGGGACAGCCATGAACACTGAAGCTTTCTTT. The J gene is TRBJ1-1, the V gene TRBV18; 7 nucleotides match TRBD1. The CDR3 spans 15 residues. Germline values: CDR1 KGHSH, CDR2 LQKENI. V was clipped by 3 bases and J by 0 bases; unmatched bases: 4. Filled out from reference TRBV18 and TRBJ1-1, the complete variable domain reads NAGVMQNPRHLVRRRGQEARLRCSPMKGHSHVYWYRQLPEEGLKFMVYLQKENIIDESGMPKERFSAEFPKEGPSILRIQQVVRGDSAAYFCASSPGTAMNTEAFFGQGTRLTVV.

The CDR3 here is CASSPSGTGADEQYF. The DNA for the CDR3 is TGTGCCAGCTCACCATCCGGGACAGGAGCAGACGAGCAGTACTTC. The rearrangement links TRBV18 to TRBJ2-7, with 8 bases matching TRBD1. The germline V gene has CDR1 KGHSH and CDR2 LQKENI. The J segment lost 5 bases and the V segment lost 2 bases, leaving 8 bases of the junction unmatched. This CDR3 has 15 residues.

The rearrangement links TRBV28 to TRBJ2-5; no firm D call. The V end was cut by 5 bases, the J end by 2 bases, with 9 bases between. This CDR3 spans 13 amino acids. Germline V gives CDR1 MDHEN, CDR2 SYDVKM. This CDR3 is CASSPVAQETQYF. CDR3 nucleotides: TGTGCCAGCAGTCCAGTAGCTCAAGAGACCCAGTACTTC.

The gene calls are TRBV2 and TRBJ2-1, with 9 bases lining up with TRBD2. The CDR3 totals 15 residues. The germline V gene has CDR1 SNHLY and CDR2 FYNNEI. V was pared by 5 bases and J by 2 bases, with 4 bases of the junction left unmatched. CDR3 sequence: CASSPGLAAYNEQFF. The CDR3 bases are TGTGCCAGCAGTCCGGGACTAGCAGCCTACAATGAGCAGTTCTTC.

The chain has TRBV19 and TRBJ2-4; maybe TRBD2 (5 bases). V was shortened by 3 bases and J by 10 bases, with 16 bases between the two germline ends. The CDR3 totals 14 residues. CDR1 is LNHDA, CDR2 SQIVND, per germline (reference sequence). The CDR3 loop is CASSMGNRRGIQYF. As DNA, the CDR3 is TGTGCCAGTAGTATGGGGAATCGGCGAGGGATTCAGTACTTC.